The entry below gives a single T cell receptor beta chain sequence along with its context. Its antigen remains unidentified. This CDR3 is built from 15 residues. Germline CDR1 SGDLS, CDR2 YYNGEE. J gave up 6 bases and V 3 bases, and 9 bases lay outside the gene matches. This sample is drawn from a study of CD8 T cells in ankylosing spondylitis. The study, taken as a whole, reports: Ankylosing spondylitis blood appeared to be characterized by a TCR beta motif of about eight highly homologous variants.

TCRdb called the 5' RACE reads again in MiXCR, with one record for every CDR3 protein. The data show some 840,000 distinct CDR3 sequences, with 10% to 15% seen just once and about 0.49% held by the top ten. The sample taken for sequencing was blood, either unsorted or a sorted T cell fraction (not recorded which). The chain employs TRBV9 and TRBJ2-1, with TRBD2 matching 7 bases. The clonotype was recovered from a male donor with ankylosing spondylitis. CDR3: CASSAQAGGSNEQFF. The CDR3 nucleotides are TGTGCCAGCAGCGCCCAGGCCGGCGGGAGCAATGAGCAGTTCTTC. The entire variable domain, with the rest obtained from reference TRBV9 and TRBJ2-1, is as follows: DSGVTQTPKHLITATGQRVTLRCSPRSGDLSVYWYQQSLDQGLQFLIQYYNGEERAKGNILERFSAQQFPDLHSELNLSSLELGDSALYFCASSAQAGGSNEQFFGPGTRLTVL.